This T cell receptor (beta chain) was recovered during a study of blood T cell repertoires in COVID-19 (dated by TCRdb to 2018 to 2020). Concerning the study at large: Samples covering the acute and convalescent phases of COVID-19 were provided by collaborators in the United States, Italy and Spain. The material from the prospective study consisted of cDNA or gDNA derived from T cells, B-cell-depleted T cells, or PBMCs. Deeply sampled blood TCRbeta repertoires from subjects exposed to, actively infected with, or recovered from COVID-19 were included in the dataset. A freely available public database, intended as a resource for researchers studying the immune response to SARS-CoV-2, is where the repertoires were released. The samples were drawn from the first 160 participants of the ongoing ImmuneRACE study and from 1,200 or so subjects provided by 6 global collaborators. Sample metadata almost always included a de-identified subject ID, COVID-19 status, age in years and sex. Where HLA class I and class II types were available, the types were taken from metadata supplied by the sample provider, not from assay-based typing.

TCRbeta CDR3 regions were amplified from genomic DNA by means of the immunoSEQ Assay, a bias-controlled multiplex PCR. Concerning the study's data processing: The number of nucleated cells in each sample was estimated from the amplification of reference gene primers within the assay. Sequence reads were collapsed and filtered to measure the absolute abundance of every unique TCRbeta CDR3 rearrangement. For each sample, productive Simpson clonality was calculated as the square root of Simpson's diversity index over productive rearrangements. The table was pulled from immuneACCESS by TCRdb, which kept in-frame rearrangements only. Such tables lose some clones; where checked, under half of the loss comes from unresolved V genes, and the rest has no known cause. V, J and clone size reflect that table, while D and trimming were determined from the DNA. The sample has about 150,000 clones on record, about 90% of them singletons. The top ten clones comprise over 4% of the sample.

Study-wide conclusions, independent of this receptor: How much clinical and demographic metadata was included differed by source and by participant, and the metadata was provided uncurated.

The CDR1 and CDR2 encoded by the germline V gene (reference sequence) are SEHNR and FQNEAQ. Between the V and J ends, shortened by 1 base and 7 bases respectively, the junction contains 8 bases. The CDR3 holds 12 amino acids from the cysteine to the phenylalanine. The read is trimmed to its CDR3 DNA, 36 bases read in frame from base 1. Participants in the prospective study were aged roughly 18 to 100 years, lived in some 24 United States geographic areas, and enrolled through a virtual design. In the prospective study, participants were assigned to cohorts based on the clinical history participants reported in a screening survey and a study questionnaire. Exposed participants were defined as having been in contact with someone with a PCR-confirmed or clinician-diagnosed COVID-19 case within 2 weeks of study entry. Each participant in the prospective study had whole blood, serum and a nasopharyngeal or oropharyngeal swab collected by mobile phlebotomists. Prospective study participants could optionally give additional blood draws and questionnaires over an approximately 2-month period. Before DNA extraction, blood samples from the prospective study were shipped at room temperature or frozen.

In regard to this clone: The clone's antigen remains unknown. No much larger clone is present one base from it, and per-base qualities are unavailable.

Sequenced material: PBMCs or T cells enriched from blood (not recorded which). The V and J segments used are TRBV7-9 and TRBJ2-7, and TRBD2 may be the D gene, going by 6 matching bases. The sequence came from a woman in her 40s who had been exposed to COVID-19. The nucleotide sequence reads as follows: TGTGCCAGCAGCTTAGAACTAGCAGAGCAGTACTTC. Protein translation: CASSLELAEQYF.